A selection of T cell receptor beta chains follows, all from one sample in a study of T-cell memory formation after mild COVID-19. TCRdb reprocessed the 5' RACE reads with MiXCR, giving one entry per CDR3 protein. The sample carries about 470,000 distinct CDR3 sequences, about 23% recorded once. Sequenced input: PBMCs or a T cell subset sorted from them (not recorded which). These TCRs come from an adult woman who had mild COVID-19 (a few samples of this study predate the infection). Cell type and time point are not known. CDR3s include the opening cysteine and the closing phenylalanine or tryptophan. The order of the fields is V gene, J gene, D gene, clone size, CDR3 DNA, CDR3 protein. D genes are given only for firm matches. The size field is filled for only some rows; it gives once, few, many or a size class.

V gene: TRBV27; J gene: TRBJ2-7; D gene: NA; clone size: NA; CDR3 DNA: TGTGCCAGCAGCGCGGGACACGAGGCGGGGGTCGAGCAGTACTTC; CDR3 protein: CASSAGHEAGVEQYF
V gene: TRBV29-1; J gene: TRBJ2-4; D gene: NA; clone size: NA; CDR3 DNA: TGCAGCGCTGAGGGGGGGACCATTCAGTACTTC; CDR3 protein: CSAEGGTIQYF
V gene: TRBV30; J gene: TRBJ1-5; D gene: NA; clone size: NA; CDR3 DNA: TGTGCCTGGAGTCCCGACCCGGGGCCCAATCAGCCCCAGCATTTT; CDR3 protein: CAWSPDPGPNQPQHF
V gene: TRBV4-1; J gene: TRBJ2-7; D gene: NA; clone size: NA; CDR3 DNA: TGCGCCAGCAGCCCACGCAGGAAGAACTACGAGCAGTACTTC; CDR3 protein: CASSPRRKNYEQYF
V gene: TRBV19; J gene: TRBJ1-2; D gene: NA; clone size: few; CDR3 DNA: TGTGCCAGTAGTCAAGCAGCGGACTATGGCTACACCTTC; CDR3 protein: CASSQAADYGYTF
V gene: TRBV4-1; J gene: TRBJ2-1; D gene: NA; clone size: few; CDR3 DNA: TGCGCCAGCAGCCAATTTATCGTGGGGGGCGCCTACAATGAGCAGTTCTTC; CDR3 protein: CASSQFIVGGAYNEQFF
V gene: TRBV9; J gene: TRBJ1-3; D gene: NA; clone size: few; CDR3 DNA: TGTGCCAGCGCCCCCCAGCCCTCTGGAAACACCATATATTTT; CDR3 protein: CASAPQPSGNTIYF
V gene: TRBV7-8; J gene: TRBJ2-5; D gene: NA; clone size: NA; CDR3 DNA: TGTGCCAGCAGCTTAGTGGTAGCCGGATTACAAGAGACCCAGTACTTC; CDR3 protein: CASSLVVAGLQETQYF
V gene: TRBV7-2; J gene: TRBJ1-1; D gene: TRBD1; clone size: few; CDR3 DNA: TGTGCCAGCAGCACCGGACAGGCTGAAGCTTTCTTT; CDR3 protein: CASSTGQAEAFF
V gene: TRBV20-1; J gene: TRBJ2-1; D gene: TRBD2; clone size: few; CDR3 DNA: TGCAGTGCTAGATCTTTAGGGCTGACTAGCGGGGGTAGGGGTGAGCAGTTCTTC; CDR3 protein: CSARSLGLTSGGRGEQFF
V gene: TRBV5-4; J gene: TRBJ2-7; D gene: NA; clone size: once; CDR3 DNA: TGTGCCAGCAGCTTGATGGGAAGCTCCTACGAGCAGTACTTC; CDR3 protein: CASSLMGSSYEQYF
V gene: TRBV12-5; J gene: TRBJ2-4; D gene: TRBD1; clone size: few; CDR3 DNA: TGTGCTAGTGGTTTGACGCAGGGGGCGATTCAGTACTTC; CDR3 protein: CASGLTQGAIQYF
V gene: TRBV5-1; J gene: TRBJ2-3; D gene: TRBD1; clone size: few; CDR3 DNA: TGCGCCACCACCAGGGACAGAGTAACAGATACGCAGTATTTT; CDR3 protein: CATTRDRVTDTQYF
V gene: TRBV19; J gene: TRBJ2-7; D gene: NA; clone size: NA; CDR3 DNA: TGTGCCAGTAGTATGCGACAGACCTACGAGCAGTACTTC; CDR3 protein: CASSMRQTYEQYF
V gene: TRBV28; J gene: TRBJ2-1; D gene: NA; clone size: NA; CDR3 DNA: TGTGCCAGCAGCCCCTCTAGCTTGGGCTACAATGAGCAGTTCTTC; CDR3 protein: CASSPSSLGYNEQFF
V gene: TRBV5-1; J gene: TRBJ2-5; D gene: TRBD1; clone size: NA; CDR3 DNA: TGCGCCAGCAGCCCCTACGACAGGGCCGGGGAGACCCAGTACTTC; CDR3 protein: CASSPYDRAGETQYF
V gene: TRBV12-3/TRBV12-4; J gene: TRBJ1-1; D gene: NA; clone size: few; CDR3 DNA: TGTGCCACCTCCTTTGGCGCGGGGAACACTGAAGCTTTCTTT; CDR3 protein: CATSFGAGNTEAFF
V gene: TRBV19; J gene: TRBJ2-7; D gene: NA; clone size: few; CDR3 DNA: TGTGCCAGTAGTGGGAGTCCGTACGAGCAGTACTTC; CDR3 protein: CASSGSPYEQYF
V gene: TRBV2; J gene: TRBJ2-3; D gene: NA; clone size: NA; CDR3 DNA: TGTGCCAGCAGTCAGATAGGAAGGGGGGATACGCAGTATTTT; CDR3 protein: CASSQIGRGDTQYF
V gene: TRBV12-3/TRBV12-4; J gene: TRBJ1-2; D gene: NA; clone size: NA; CDR3 DNA: TGTGCCAGCAGTTTGACGGAGAGCTATGGCTACACCTTC; CDR3 protein: CASSLTESYGYTF
V gene: TRBV7-2; J gene: TRBJ2-1; D gene: NA; clone size: few; CDR3 DNA: TGTGCCAGCAGCTTATGGAGCCTCGGTCTCGAGCAGTTCTTC; CDR3 protein: CASSLWSLGLEQFF
V gene: TRBV7-3; J gene: TRBJ1-2; D gene: NA; clone size: NA; CDR3 DNA: TGTGCCAGCAGCTTAAACCGGAACTATGGCTACACCTTC; CDR3 protein: CASSLNRNYGYTF
V gene: TRBV7-9; J gene: TRBJ1-1; D gene: NA; clone size: few; CDR3 DNA: TGTGCCAGCAGCTTAGAGAAGGTGGAAGCTTTCTTT; CDR3 protein: CASSLEKVEAFF
V gene: TRBV5-1; J gene: TRBJ2-3; D gene: NA; clone size: few; CDR3 DNA: TGCGCCAGCAGGCTCCCCCGGGACATTAGCACAGATACGCAGTATTTT; CDR3 protein: CASRLPRDISTDTQYF
V gene: TRBV11-3; J gene: TRBJ1-1; D gene: NA; clone size: NA; CDR3 DNA: TGTGCCAGCAGCTTACGGGGGCGGGTTGAGACAGCGAACACTGAAGCTTTCTTT; CDR3 protein: CASSLRGRVETANTEAFF
V gene: TRBV30; J gene: TRBJ2-7; D gene: NA; clone size: once; CDR3 DNA: TGTGCCTGGAGTGTACGCGGGGTAAAAGGTACCGAGCAGTACTTC; CDR3 protein: CAWSVRGVKGTEQYF
V gene: TRBV2; J gene: TRBJ1-1; D gene: TRBD1; clone size: NA; CDR3 DNA: TGTGCCAGCAGACTCCGGGACAGGGTAGCTTTCTTT; CDR3 protein: CASRLRDRVAFF
V gene: TRBV7-2; J gene: TRBJ2-3; D gene: NA; clone size: NA; CDR3 DNA: TGTGCCAGCAGCTACAGGGTGTTCACAGATACGCAGTATTTT; CDR3 protein: CASSYRVFTDTQYF
V gene: TRBV12-3/TRBV12-4; J gene: TRBJ1-6; D gene: TRBD1; clone size: few; CDR3 DNA: TGTGCCAGCAGTGCCGGACAGGGGGGGTTTTCACCCCTCCACTTT; CDR3 protein: CASSAGQGGFSPLHF